The 21 T cell receptor beta chains given below trace back to one sample, sequenced in a study of blood T cell repertoires in COVID-19. Generated by immunoSEQ multiplex PCR, the TCRdb table keeps only in-frame clones and is missing some. The profile covers about 320,000 clones, with approximately 81% appearing a single time and 1.9% taken by the ten largest. The sequencing sample was made of PBMCs or T cells enriched from blood (not recorded which). Receptors were obtained from a woman in her twenties or thirties who had been exposed to COVID-19.

The table lists this clone with a few counts. This chain links TRBV24-1 with TRBJ1-5, with D possibly matching TRBD1 (6 bases). V shed 4 bases and J shed 3 bases, with 15 bases lying between them. CDR3 size: 16 residues. Germline CDR1 and CDR2: KGHDR and SFDVKD. The CDR3 loop is CATSDPQQGSNQPQHF. In DNA form, the CDR3 reads TGTGCCACCAGTGACCCCCAACAGGGATCCAATCAGCCCCAGCATTTT.

The chain joins TRBV28 to TRBJ2-1; D may be TRBD2 (5 bases). Looked up from germline, CDR1 is MDHEN and CDR2 is SYDVKM. The V end lost 5 bases, the J end lost 2 bases, and 7 bases lay between the germline ends. This CDR3 is 13 amino acids long. This CDR3 reads CASSGSTYNEQFF. CDR3 nucleotide sequence: TGTGCCAGCAGTGGGAGCACCTACAATGAGCAGTTCTTC.

This rearrangement joins TRBV20-1 to TRBJ2-5; possible D gene TRBD2, 7 bases. With 6 bases removed from V and 7 bases from J, the gap between germline ends came to 12 bases. The CDR3 extends over 11 amino acids. Germline V gene lookup returns CDR1 DFQATT and CDR2 SNEGSKA (reference sequence). The CDR3 DNA reads TGCAGTGCATACAGGGAGGGGACCCAGTACTTC. This codes for CSAYREGTQYF.

The chain combines TRBV7-2 with TRBJ1-5; TRBD1 matches at 10 bases. The CDR3 has 15 amino acids. Germline assignment: CDR1 SGHTA and CDR2 FQGNSA. The V and J ends lost 5 bases and 6 bases, in that order; junction bases with no gene match: 7. The DNA of the CDR3 is TGTGCCAGCAGCGCCCGACAGGGGGCCTTTCAGCCCCAGCATTTT. Translation gives CASSARQGAFQPQHF.

This clone occurred a few times. CDR3 residues: CASSQGGGAIFYGYTF. CDR3 coding DNA: TGTGCCAGCAGCCAAGGGGGCGGGGCGATTTTCTATGGCTACACCTTC. The chain combines TRBV4-2 with TRBJ1-2; D is possibly TRBD1 (5 bases). The CDR3 is 16 residues long. Germline loops: CDR1 LGHNA, CDR2 YNFKEQ. V was shortened by 1 base and J by 4 bases, with 16 bases between the two germline ends.

The rearrangement uses TRBV5-1 and TRBJ1-6, with no clear D. The CDR3 totals 13 residues. Trimming cost V 4 bases and J 7 bases, with 9 bases left between them. Germline V CDR1 and CDR2: SGHRS, YFSETQ. For the CDR3, the DNA is TGCGCCAGCAGCACCGGGTCAAATTCACCCCTCCACTTT. Residues: CASSTGSNSPLHF. Looking up the rest from reference TRBV5-1 and TRBJ1-6 gives the full variable domain: KAGVTQTPRYLIKTRGQQVTLSCSPISGHRSVSWYQQTPGQGLQFLFEYFSETQRNKGNFPGRFSGRQFSNSRSEMNVSTLELGDSALYLCASSTGSNSPLHFGNGTRLTVT.

This chain connects TRBV6-5 to TRBJ2-1; the match to TRBD1 covers 9 bases. The V gene end was trimmed by 6 bases and the J gene end by 1 base; junction bases not matched to a gene: 4. CDR1 is MNHEY, CDR2 SVGAGI, per germline. This CDR3 region has 15 residues. The CDR3 loop is CASSGGQGSYNEQFF. The DNA for the CDR3 is TGTGCCAGCAGCGGGGGACAGGGTTCCTACAATGAGCAGTTCTTC.

The V gene is TRBV7-2, the J gene TRBJ2-1, with a tentative D call TRBD1 (5 bases). The CDR3 consists of 15 residues. Trimming took off 2 bases at V and 4 bases at J, with 12 bases between the two ends. Germline V gene lookup returns CDR1 SGHTA and CDR2 FQGNSA. CDR3 protein: CASSLRWGKYNEQFF. CDR3 in DNA: TGTGCCAGCAGCTTACGGTGGGGCAAGTACAATGAGCAGTTCTTC.

This chain links TRBV19 with TRBJ2-3; D is perhaps TRBD1 (5 bases). Trimming pared 7 bases from V and 3 bases from J, leaving 14 bases between. Looked up from germline, CDR1 is LNHDA and CDR2 is SQIVND (reference sequence). The CDR3 runs to 14 residues. In DNA, the CDR3 is TGTGCCAGTACCCGGAACAGGAGAACAGATACGCAGTATTTT. This sequence encodes CASTRNRRTDTQYF.

This clone was picked up one time. CDR3 region: CASLRTGNTGELFF. The CDR3 coding sequence is TGTGCCAGCCTCCGGACAGGGAACACCGGGGAGCTGTTTTTT. This sequence joins TRBV28 and TRBJ2-2; 7 bases are shared with TRBD1. J lost 1 base, V lost 8 bases, and 4 bases had no gene match. Germline assignment: CDR1 MDHEN and CDR2 SYDVKM. The CDR3 covers 14 residues.

This clone was counted a single time. The J gene is TRBJ2-7, the V gene TRBV28; TRBD1 matches at 11 bases. The CDR3 runs 15 residues. Germline V CDR1 and CDR2: MDHEN, SYDVKM. V gave up 0 bases and J gave up 2 bases; unmatched junction bases: 0. The chain's CDR3 is CASSLWGQGAYEQYF. Written as DNA, the CDR3 is TGTGCCAGCAGTTTATGGGGACAGGGGGCCTACGAGCAGTACTTC.

Concerning this clone itself: Its ends do not fully match the called genes, so a read error is possible. The chain is built from TRBV7-7 and TRBJ1-5, with a weak D call TRBD1 (5 bases). CDR3 size: 15 residues. Germline V gives CDR1 SSHAT, CDR2 FNYEAQ (reference sequence). Here the CDR3 reads CASSSSDRAYQPQHF. The DNA of the CDR3 is TGTGCTAGCAGCTCCTCTGACAGAGCGTATCAGCCCCAGCATTTT.

The gene calls are TRBV10-3 and TRBJ1-2; no clear D gene. V was cut by 1 base and J by 9 bases, with 15 bases left in between. Germline CDR1 is ENHRY and CDR2 is SYGVKD. The CDR3 covers 14 residues. CDR3 coding DNA: TGTGCCATCAGTGAGTTGGTAGTCCCGGGTCGCTACACCTTC. Translated, it gives CAISELVVPGRYTF.

This clone came up once. The rearrangement joins TRBV4-2 to TRBJ1-1; TRBD1 agrees at 7 bases. The V gene's germline CDR1 is LGHNA and CDR2 YNFKEQ. Trimming removed 7 bases from V and 4 bases from J; junction bases left unmatched: 3. The CDR3 contains 12 residues. The CDR3 DNA reads as TGTGCCAGCATATCAGGGGGCACTGAAGCTTTCTTT. It specifies CASISGGTEAFF.

The V call is TRBV5-1, the J call TRBJ2-1; maybe TRBD1 (6 bases). The germline V gene has CDR1 SGHRS and CDR2 YFSETQ. The CDR3 covers 15 residues. Trimming left V 4 bases short and J 0 bases short, with 11 bases between. CDR3 protein: CASSLTGPSYNEQFF. CDR3 DNA: TGCGCCAGCAGCCTCACAGGGCCCTCCTACAATGAGCAGTTCTTC.

The rearrangement links TRBV28 to TRBJ2-1; D is unclear. Trimming took off 5 bases at V and 5 bases at J, with 10 bases between the two ends. The CDR3 is 13 amino acids. In germline, CDR1 is MDHEN, CDR2 SYDVKM. CDR3 residues: CASSPGSDNEQFF. CDR3 DNA sequence: TGTGCCAGCAGTCCCGGGTCTGACAATGAGCAGTTCTTC.

The J gene is TRBJ1-1, the V gene TRBV25-1, with 10 positions matching TRBD1. CDR1 is MGHDK and CDR2 is SYGVNS in the germline V gene. Trimming cost V 6 bases and J 0 bases; bases outside gene matches: 7. This CDR3 has 16 residues. CDR3 sequence (DNA): TGTGCCAGCAGCCCCAGGACAGGGGGTATGAACACTGAAGCTTTCTTT. It is translated as CASSPRTGGMNTEAFF.

CDR3 sequence reads: CASSLGPGQGAGKLFF. The CDR3 DNA sequence: TGTGCCAGCAGTTTGGGACCGGGACAGGGGGCAGGAAAACTGTTTTTT. This sequence joins TRBV6-5 and TRBJ1-4; TRBD1 matches at 12 bases. There are 16 residues in the CDR3. With 4 bases clipped from V and 10 bases from J, the junction kept 10 bases outside the gene matches. In germline, CDR1 is MNHEY, CDR2 SVGAGI.

The chain combines TRBV9 with TRBJ2-5; 9 bases fit TRBD2. V was clipped by 4 bases and J by 5 bases; unmatched bases: 9. CDR3 size: 15 residues. Germline V lookup: CDR1 SGDLS, CDR2 YYNGEE. DNA of the CDR3: TGTGCCAGCAGCCCCCGACTAGCGGAAAGGGAGACCCAGTACTTC. It yields the protein CASSPRLAERETQYF.

The chain combines TRBV7-9 with TRBJ2-7, with D possibly TRBD1 on 5 matching bases. CDR1 and CDR2 from the germline V gene are SEHNR and FQNEAQ (reference sequence). This CDR3 is built from 13 residues. V was clipped by 5 bases and J by 1 base, with 9 bases between them. The CDR3 sequence: CASSKRQSYEQYF. The CDR3, as DNA: TGTGCCAGCAGCAAACGACAGTCCTACGAGCAGTACTTC.

This rearrangement joins TRBV10-1 to TRBJ2-7; tentative D call: TRBD2 (5 bases). V was cut by 0 bases and J by 1 base, with 7 bases left in between. This CDR3 comprises 14 residues. Germline CDR1 WNHNN, CDR2 SYGVQD (reference sequence). CDR3 nucleotide sequence: TGCGCCAGCAGTGAGTCCCGGGGATCCTACGAGCAGTACTTC. Protein: CASSESRGSYEQYF.